One and the same sample provided the 18 T cell receptor beta chains below, sequenced in a study of cytomegalovirus exposure and HLA in healthy donors. The PCR employed 60 Vbeta primers together with 13 Jbeta primers. Sequencing was performed with immunoSEQ multiplex PCR; in TCRdb, only in-frame clones are kept and a portion is missing. This sample has approximately 170,000 clones, with just over 75% found just once. Sequencing was done on a sample of PBMCs. These receptors were taken from a man aged 35-49 years in good health and CMV-seronegative.

The J gene is TRBJ1-5, the V gene TRBV2, with 9 positions matching TRBD1. This CDR3 has 16 residues. CDR1 is SNHLY, CDR2 FYNNEI, per germline. The junction had 7 bases not matched to a gene; V was cut back by 7 bases and J by 0 bases. CDR3: CASKSTGGNSNQPQHF. The CDR3 nucleotides read TGTGCCAGCAAATCGACAGGGGGGAATAGCAATCAGCCCCAGCATTTT.

The chain is built from TRBV29-1 and TRBJ2-1; D may be TRBD2 (6 bases). Germline V gene lookup returns CDR1 SQVTM and CDR2 ANQGSEA. V gave up 4 bases and J gave up 2 bases, with 12 bases separating them. There are 14 residues in the CDR3. Written as DNA, the CDR3 is TGCAGCGTTGCCACTAGCTTTACCTACAATGAGCAGTTCTTC. This gives the protein CSVATSFTYNEQFF.

This chain connects TRBV6-1 to TRBJ2-7, with D perhaps matching TRBD1 (6 bases). V gave up 5 bases and J gave up 2 bases, with 16 bases separating them. CDR3 length equals 15 residues. CDR1 MNHNS and CDR2 SASEGT come from the germline V gene. The CDR3 here is CASSMDRDTAYEQYV. CDR3 coding DNA: TGTGCCAGCAGTATGGACCGGGACACAGCCTACGAGCAGTACGTC.

This chain's CDR3 is CSVGLAAGAEQYF. CDR3 DNA: TGCAGCGTCGGACTAGCCGCCGGGGCCGAGCAGTACTTC. The chain links TRBV29-1 to TRBJ2-7; 8 bases align to TRBD2. This CDR3 is built from 13 residues. Germline V lookup: CDR1 SQVTM, CDR2 ANQGSEA. V lost 6 bases, J lost 6 bases, and 10 bases stayed unmatched.

The chain carries TRBV10-3 and TRBJ2-1, with TRBD2 matching 8 bases. CDR3 size: 18 residues. V was clipped by 3 bases and J by 0 bases; unmatched bases: 10. Germline values: CDR1 ENHRY, CDR2 SYGVKD. CDR3 nucleotides: TGTGCCATCAGTGATCGAGGACGGGAGGGCAGCTCCTACAATGAGCAGTTCTTC. This sequence encodes CAISDRGREGSSYNEQFF.

This clone was picked up one time. This rearrangement joins TRBV7-2 to TRBJ2-3; tentative D call: TRBD2 (5 bases). Germline V gives CDR1 SGHTA, CDR2 FQGNSA. The CDR3 consists of 11 residues. V lost 5 bases and J 8 bases, leaving 8 bases between the germline ends. The CDR3 nucleotides are TGTGCCAGCAGCACCCGGGGTACGCAGTATTTT. Encoded protein: CASSTRGTQYF.

This clone is labeled medium-sized. The chain joins TRBV7-3 to TRBJ1-1; weak D call: TRBD1 (5 bases). The CDR3 is 14 residues long. V shed 4 bases and J shed 1 base, with 10 bases lying between them. Germline V gene sequence: CDR1 SGHTA, CDR2 FQGTGA. As DNA, the CDR3 is TGTGCCAGCAGCTCGACAGCGAAGAACACTGAAGCTTTCTTT. Residues: CASSSTAKNTEAFF.

V and J are TRBV2 and TRBJ2-5, with D tentatively TRBD1 (6 bases). Germline V gives CDR1 SNHLY, CDR2 FYNNEI. The CDR3 totals 12 residues. The V end lost 6 bases, the J end lost 4 bases, and 9 bases lay between the germline ends. CDR3 coding DNA: TGTGCCAGCAGGACAGGAGGAGAGACCCAGTACTTC. Its translation is CASRTGGETQYF. Based on the CDR3 plus reference TRBV2 and TRBJ2-5, the full variable domain is EPEVTQTPSHQVTQMGQEVILRCVPISNHLYFYWYRQILGQKVEFLVSFYNNEISEKSEIFDDQFSVERPDGSNFTLKIRSTKLEDSAMYFCASRTGGETQYFGPGTRLLVL.

This clone was found a few times. This rearrangement joins TRBV29-1 to TRBJ1-1, with a possible D match to TRBD1 (6 bases). Germline V lookup: CDR1 SQVTM, CDR2 ANQGSEA. This CDR3 is built from 12 residues. The V gene lost 8 bases and the J gene lost 8 bases, with 18 bases spanning the gap. This CDR3 is CSPTKGDREAFF. DNA of the CDR3: TGCAGCCCAACGAAAGGAGACAGGGAAGCTTTCTTT.

This clone was observed once. This chain uses TRBV28 with TRBJ1-2; TRBD1 aligns across 10 bases. Germline values: CDR1 MDHEN, CDR2 SYDVKM. V lost 3 bases and J lost 6; bases outside the gene matches: 1. CDR3 length: 13 amino acids. The DNA of the CDR3 is TGTGCCAGCAGTTTTGGGACAGGGGATGGCTACACCTTC. The encoded protein is CASSFGTGDGYTF.

V usage is TRBV2 and J usage is TRBJ2-5; D not resolved. The CDR3 has 12 residues. Germline CDR1 and CDR2: SNHLY and FYNNEI. V was trimmed by 5 bases and J by 5 bases, leaving 9 bases between them. The CDR3 reads CASSPSRETQYF. CDR3 nucleotide sequence: TGTGCCAGCAGTCCCTCACGGGAGACCCAGTACTTC.

This clone was seen only a few times. The genes are TRBV30 and TRBJ2-5, with 10 nucleotides matching TRBD2. Per the germline V gene, CDR1 is GTSNPN and CDR2 is SVGIG (reference sequence). Trimming took 4 bases from V and 5 from J; bases not matched to a gene: 4. This CDR3 has 13 amino acids. CDR3 coding DNA: TGTGCCTGGACTAGCGGGAGTTTGGAGACCCAGTACTTC. This encodes CAWTSGSLETQYF.

The chain recombines TRBV6-5 with TRBJ2-1; 11 bases are shared with TRBD2. CDR1 is MNHEY, CDR2 SVGAGI, per germline. This CDR3 region has 15 residues. V trimming: 5 bases; J trimming: 4 bases; junction bases outside the gene matches: 4. This chain's CDR3 is CASSLGLAEYNEQFF. The CDR3 DNA is TGTGCCAGCAGTCTGGGACTAGCGGAATACAATGAGCAGTTCTTC.

This sequence joins TRBV28 and TRBJ2-7, with D maybe TRBD2 (6 bases). The V gene lost 6 bases and the J gene lost 4 bases, with 13 bases spanning the gap. Germline CDR1 and CDR2: MDHEN and SYDVKM. This CDR3 has 13 amino acids. CDR3 bases: TGTGCCAGCAGCCGGGGGTCTGAATACGAGCAGTACTTC. Protein: CASSRGSEYEQYF.

This clone has more than one count but fewer than ten. This rearrangement joins TRBV19 to TRBJ2-3, with 7 bases matching TRBD1. The CDR3 runs to 14 residues. Losses at the gene ends were 5 bases for V and 2 bases for J; bases not matched to a gene: 4. Germline lookup yields CDR1 LNHDA and CDR2 SQIVND (reference sequence). The chain's CDR3 is CASSDRGHTDTQYF. CDR3 nucleotides: TGTGCCAGTAGTGATAGGGGGCACACAGATACGCAGTATTTT.

This clone was counted a few times. The chain links TRBV7-9 to TRBJ2-1; D possibly corresponds to TRBD1 (5 bases). The ends were cut back, 1 base at V and 7 bases at J, with 14 bases in the middle. Germline lookup yields CDR1 SEHNR and CDR2 FQNEAQ (reference sequence). The CDR3 covers 15 residues. CDR3 region: CASSLGQGGRNEQFF. The CDR3, as DNA: TGTGCCAGCAGCTTAGGGCAGGGTGGCCGGAATGAGCAGTTCTTC.

In its sample, this clone was seen once. The V and J genes are TRBV11-1 and TRBJ2-3, with D possibly matching TRBD2 (5 bases). V was trimmed by 5 bases and J by 4 bases, leaving 10 bases between them. Germline CDR1 reads SGHAT; CDR2 reads FQDESV (reference sequence). The CDR3 totals 13 residues. The CDR3 nucleotides read TGTGCCAGCAGCAAGCGGACCCCAGATACGCAGTATTTT. Its translation is CASSKRTPDTQYF.

The CDR3 coding sequence is TGCGCCAGCAGCCGGACAGGAGGGGACACTGAAGCTTTCTTT. Translated, it gives CASSRTGGDTEAFF. This chain connects TRBV4-1 to TRBJ1-1, with 7 bases fitting TRBD1. CDR1 MGHRA and CDR2 YSYEKL come from the germline V gene. J gave up 3 bases and V 4 bases, and 5 bases lay outside the gene matches. The CDR3 contains 14 residues.